The present T cell receptor beta chain was sequenced within a study of graft-versus-host responses after intestinal transplantation. Findings and caveats of the study: Recipient marrow harbored GvH clones, some of which surfaced first in ileum or blood.

This CDR3 spans 13 amino acids. With 3 bases removed from V and 5 bases from J, the gap between germline ends came to 13 bases. The V gene's germline CDR1 is SQVTM and CDR2 ANQGSEA. Worth noting for this clone: The antigen is undetermined.

The data were produced by immunoSEQ multiplex PCR, yet TCRdb's version contains in-frame clones alone and is incomplete. The sample shows tens of thousands of clones, roughly 82% of them seen only once. The starting material was unstimulated CD4+ T cells sorted from spleen or lymph node cells, obtained before intestinal transplant. The chain recombines TRBV29-1 with TRBJ2-5; D not resolved. The TCR comes from a human donor who received an intestinal transplant. In nucleotides, the CDR3 is TGCAGCGTTGACCTCGTTGTGGGGGAGACCCAGTACTTC. Protein product: CSVDLVVGETQYF.